This passage covers 30 T cell receptor beta chains from one sample sequenced in a study of blood T cell repertoires in COVID-19. The data were produced by immunoSEQ multiplex PCR, yet TCRdb's version contains in-frame clones alone and is incomplete. The sample shows approximately 98,000 clones, 88% of them seen only once. Sample: peripheral blood. Receptors originate from a human donor in a cohort sampled during active COVID-19.

The chain couples TRBV28 to TRBJ1-3; 8 bases align to TRBD1. After removal of 1 base from V and 3 bases from J, the junction contained 14 bases not matched to a gene. The CDR3 is 19 amino acids. Per germline, CDR1 MDHEN and CDR2 SYDVKM. The CDR3 loop reads CASSLFRNSDRAYGNTIYF. CDR3 DNA sequence: TGTGCCAGCAGTTTATTCCGCAATTCGGACAGGGCTTATGGAAACACCATATATTTT. Variable domain in full (rest from reference TRBV28 and TRBJ1-3): DVKVTQSSRYLVKRTGEKVFLECVQDMDHENMFWYRQDPGLGLRLIYFSYDVKMKEKGDIPEGYSVSREKKERFSLILESASTNQTSMYLCASSLFRNSDRAYGNTIYFGEGSWLTVV.

The chain joins TRBV7-2 to TRBJ2-3; unclear D gene. V dropped 3 bases and J dropped 6 bases, with 10 bases sitting between them. The CDR3 is 13 residues long. The germline CDR1 and CDR2 sequences are SGHTA and FQGNSA. The CDR3 here is CASSLYAMDTQYF. As DNA, the CDR3 is TGTGCCAGCAGCTTGTATGCTATGGATACGCAGTATTTT.

The V call is TRBV15, the J call TRBJ1-5; D is uncertain. V was cut by 0 bases and J by 7 bases, with 13 bases left in between. Germline CDR1 LNHNV, CDR2 YYDKDF (reference sequence). The CDR3 extends over 15 amino acids. CDR3 region: CATSRDQLSGQPQHF. CDR3 nucleotide sequence: TGTGCCACCAGCAGAGATCAGCTCAGCGGCCAGCCCCAGCATTTT.

The chain joins TRBV5-1 to TRBJ1-1, with unresolved D. With 0 bases removed from V and 8 bases from J, the gap between germline ends came to 11 bases. The CDR3 has 13 residues. Germline assignment: CDR1 SGHRS and CDR2 YFSETQ. This CDR3 is CASSLAPSSEAFF. CDR3 coding DNA: TGCGCCAGCAGCTTGGCTCCTTCTTCGGAAGCTTTCTTT.

The CDR3 DNA is TGTGCCAGCAGCTTAGAGCGGGACCGCACAGATACGCAGTATTTT. Its translation is CASSLERDRTDTQYF. The chain combines TRBV11-1 with TRBJ2-3; 7 nucleotides align to TRBD2. Trimming removed 1 base from V and 1 base from J; junction bases left unmatched: 2. The CDR3 covers 15 residues. Germline CDR1 is SGHAT and CDR2 is FQDESV (reference sequence).

V usage is TRBV27 and J usage is TRBJ1-1; the D gene is possibly TRBD1 (5 bases). The germline V gene encodes CDR1 MNHEY and CDR2 SMNVEV (reference sequence). V was pared by 8 bases and J by 9 bases, with 25 bases between. The CDR3 is made up of 15 amino acids. The CDR3 DNA sequence: TGTGCCAGCTCTCTCCGGGAGGGGTGGGGCGGGCAAGCTTTCTTT. This sequence encodes CASSLREGWGGQAFF.

This chain joins TRBV5-1 and TRBJ2-7; 15 nucleotides agree with TRBD2. CDR1 is SGHRS, CDR2 YFSETQ, per germline. V lost 2 bases to trimming and J lost 1 base; unmatched junction nucleotides: 4. The length of the CDR3 is 17 residues. In DNA, the CDR3 is TGCGCCAGCAGCTTCGGACTAGCGGGGGGGTCATCCTACGAGCAGTACTTC. Amino acid sequence: CASSFGLAGGSSYEQYF. Looking up the rest from reference TRBV5-1 and TRBJ2-7 gives the full variable domain: KAGVTQTPRYLIKTRGQQVTLSCSPISGHRSVSWYQQTPGQGLQFLFEYFSETQRNKGNFPGRFSGRQFSNSRSEMNVSTLELGDSALYLCASSFGLAGGSSYEQYFGPGTRLTVT.

The V call is TRBV7-8, the J call TRBJ1-1; D remains ambiguous. This CDR3 has 13 amino acids. Germline V gene sequence: CDR1 SGHVS, CDR2 FQNEAQ. The V end was cut by 3 bases, the J end by 5 bases, with 10 bases between. This CDR3 reads CASSLSKRTEAFF. The CDR3 coding sequence is TGTGCCAGCAGCTTGTCGAAACGGACTGAAGCTTTCTTT. The variable domain in full, completed from reference TRBV7-8 and TRBJ1-1, reads GAGVSQSPRYKVAKRGQDVALRCDPISGHVSLFWYQQALGQGPEFLTYFQNEAQLDKSGLPSDRFFAERPEGSVSTLKIQRTQQEDSAVYLCASSLSKRTEAFFGQGTRLTVV.

This chain uses TRBV6-6 with TRBJ1-5; perhaps TRBD1 as D (6 bases). The ends were cut back, 4 bases at V and 5 bases at J, with 15 bases in the middle. The CDR3 contains 15 residues. CDR1 MNHNY and CDR2 SVGAGI come from the germline V gene (reference sequence). The CDR3 sequence: CASSSDQQGYQPQHF. For the CDR3, the DNA is TGTGCCAGCAGTTCGGACCAACAGGGATATCAGCCCCAGCATTTT.

The chain recombines TRBV28 with TRBJ2-1; weak D call: TRBD2 (6 bases). V lost 4 bases and J 4 bases, leaving 11 bases between the germline ends. Germline V CDR1 and CDR2: MDHEN, SYDVKM. The CDR3 consists of 14 residues. CDR3 amino acids: CASSSGGAYNEQFF. In DNA form, the CDR3 reads TGTGCCAGCAGTTCTGGCGGGGCGTACAATGAGCAGTTCTTC.

A word on this clone: Its ends do not fully match the called genes, so a read error is possible. This chain joins TRBV7-7 and TRBJ1-1; D might be TRBD1 (5 bases). The germline V gene encodes CDR1 SSHAT and CDR2 FNYEAQ (reference sequence). CDR3 length equals 15 residues. CDR3 loop: CASSPIDSPRDPAFF. CDR3 nucleotide sequence: TGTGCTAGCAGCCCAATCGACAGTCCCCGTGACCCAGCTTTCTTT.

This chain uses TRBV5-1 with TRBJ1-1; unclear D gene. This CDR3 is built from 14 residues. The germline V gene has CDR1 SGHRS and CDR2 YFSETQ. The V end lost 4 bases, the J end lost 1 base, and 11 bases lay between the germline ends. The CDR3 nucleotides are TGCGCCAGCAGCCCGGCCCTAGAGAACACTGAAGCTTTCTTT. It specifies CASSPALENTEAFF.

The rearrangement uses TRBV11-3 and TRBJ2-3, with TRBD2 matching 13 bases. CDR3 length: 18 amino acids. The V gene's germline CDR1 is SGHNT and CDR2 YENEEA. V lost 5 bases, J lost 0 bases, and 8 bases stayed unmatched. DNA of the CDR3: TGTGCCAGCAGCCACGGACTAGCGGGGGCGACTAGCACAGATACGCAGTATTTT. Encoded protein: CASSHGLAGATSTDTQYF.

The CDR3 DNA is TGTGCCAGTAGTATGTCCCTTACTAGCGGGAGCACCGGGGAGCTGTTTTTT. This translates into CASSMSLTSGSTGELFF. The chain recombines TRBV19 with TRBJ2-2, with 11 nucleotides matching TRBD2. Trimming at V came to 3 bases and at J to 4 bases, leaving 7 bases not matched to a gene. Germline CDR1 reads LNHDA; CDR2 reads SQIVND (reference sequence). There are 17 residues in the CDR3.

The chain joins TRBV6-1 to TRBJ1-1; D is undetermined. The CDR3 consists of 13 residues. V was trimmed by 5 bases and J by 2 bases, leaving 9 bases between them. CDR1 and CDR2 from the germline V gene are MNHNS and SASEGT. The CDR3 DNA is TGTGCCAGCAGTCCTTCTTTTAACACTGAAGCTTTCTTT. Its protein product is CASSPSFNTEAFF.

This rearrangement joins TRBV5-6 to TRBJ2-1, with D possibly matching TRBD1 (6 bases). Germline CDR1 and CDR2: SGHDT and YYEEEE. This CDR3 is built from 15 residues. The V end was cut by 1 base, the J end by 8 bases, with 16 bases between. This CDR3 is CASSLSVGARDEQFF. Written as DNA, the CDR3 is TGTGCCAGCAGCTTGAGCGTGGGGGCGCGGGATGAGCAGTTCTTC.

V is TRBV5-5 and J is TRBJ1-1, with TRBD1 as a possible D gene (5 bases). This CDR3 spans 16 amino acids. CDR1 and CDR2 (germline): SGHKS, YYEKEE (reference sequence). Trimming shortened V by 3 bases and J by 2 bases, and 17 bases separated the two germline ends. The CDR3 bases are TGTGCCAGCAGCTGGGGCCTAGGCACTCGTAACACTGAAGCTTTCTTT. This codes for CASSWGLGTRNTEAFF. The variable domain in full, with the rest retrieved from reference TRBV5-5 and TRBJ1-1, is DAGVTQSPTHLIKTRGQQVTLRCSPISGHKSVSWYQQVLGQGPQFIFQYYEKEERGRGNFPDRFSARQFPNYSSELNVNALLLGDSALYLCASSWGLGTRNTEAFFGQGTRLTVV.

This clone has a handful of counts. The J gene is TRBJ2-2, the V gene TRBV6-2 or TRBV6-3, with 9 bases identical to TRBD1. V lost 5 bases and J lost 3; bases outside the gene matches: 10. CDR1 is MNHEY and CDR2 is SVGEGT in the germline V gene. This CDR3 spans 17 amino acids. DNA of the CDR3: TGTGCCAGCAGTCTCTCCGGGACAGGGAGCGACACCGGGGAGCTGTTTTTT. It encodes CASSLSGTGSDTGELFF.

The chain is built from TRBV27 and TRBJ1-2, with 9 bases fitting TRBD1. J was trimmed by 9 bases and V by 5 bases; bases with no gene match: 10. The CDR3 totals 14 residues. Germline assignment: CDR1 MNHEY and CDR2 SMNVEV (reference sequence). CDR3 DNA sequence: TGTGCCAGCAGTGCACAGGGGGCCTCGACTCGCTACACCTTC. Encoded protein: CASSAQGASTRYTF.

This clone is a singleton in its sample. The chain links TRBV6-5 to TRBJ2-7, with D perhaps TRBD1 (6 bases). The CDR3 is 14 amino acids. Germline V gives CDR1 MNHEY, CDR2 SVGAGI. The V and J ends lost 3 bases and 4 bases respectively, with 13 bases between them. CDR3 sequence reads: CASSYRQGLYEQYF. CDR3 bases: TGTGCCAGCAGTTATCGGCAGGGGTTGTACGAGCAGTACTTC.

The chain employs TRBV30 and TRBJ1-4; possible D gene TRBD1, 5 bases. Germline CDR1 reads GTSNPN; CDR2 reads SVGIG (reference sequence). Trimming stripped 2 bases from V and 4 bases from J, with 8 bases between. The CDR3 consists of 13 residues. CDR3 residues: CAWSPDSNEKLFF. DNA for the CDR3: TGTGCCTGGAGTCCTGACAGTAATGAAAAACTGTTTTTT.

V gene TRBV6-1 combines with J gene TRBJ2-5; possibly TRBD2 for D (5 bases). CDR1 and CDR2 (germline): MNHNS, SASEGT. V lost 2 bases and J lost 0, with 13 bases in between. The CDR3 has 16 amino acids. This chain's CDR3 is CASSESSEVYQETQYF. The CDR3 nucleotides are TGTGCCAGCAGTGAAAGTAGCGAGGTGTACCAAGAGACCCAGTACTTC.

CDR3 protein: CASSGRQGAGELFF. CDR3 nucleotide sequence: TGTGCCAGCAGCGGTCGACAGGGGGCCGGGGAGCTGTTTTTT. The gene calls are TRBV9 and TRBJ2-2; 9 bases align to TRBD1. CDR1 SGDLS and CDR2 YYNGEE come from the germline V gene. This CDR3 is built from 14 residues. J lost 6 bases, V lost 3 bases, and 3 bases had no gene match.

The V and J genes are TRBV4-1 and TRBJ2-3; 7 bases align to TRBD2. Losses at the gene ends were 2 bases for V and 6 bases for J; bases not matched to a gene: 11. From germline, CDR1 is MGHRA and CDR2 YSYEKL. There are 16 residues in the CDR3. CDR3 nucleotides: TGCGCCAGCAGCCAACTCCTTTGGGAGGGAGTGGATACGCAGTATTTT. It translates to CASSQLLWEGVDTQYF.

This clone appeared a single time. The rearrangement joins TRBV21-1 to TRBJ2-4; the DNA was not used to check the table's D call, TRBD1. TRBV21-1 is a pseudogene locus. The CDR3 has 14 amino acids. CDR3 residues: CASRSRETKNIQYF. The CDR3 DNA reads as TGTGCCAGCCGGAGCAGGGAAACCAAAAACATTCAGTACTTC.

This chain joins TRBV6-6 and TRBJ1-2, with TRBD1 matching over 7 bases. Germline CDR1 is MNHNY and CDR2 is SVGAGI (reference sequence). With 6 bases clipped from V and 3 bases from J, the junction kept 7 bases outside the gene matches. The CDR3 is made up of 14 amino acids. As DNA, the CDR3 is TGTGCCAGCAGGGGAAGGGGGCAGGACTATGGCTACACCTTC. Its protein is CASRGRGQDYGYTF.

This sequence joins TRBV27 and TRBJ1-4, with TRBD1 matching over 7 bases. V shed 3 bases and J 5 bases; nucleotides not matched to a gene: 3. CDR3 size: 14 residues. Germline lookup yields CDR1 MNHEY and CDR2 SMNVEV (reference sequence). CDR3: CASSFGDRNEKLFF. CDR3 DNA: TGTGCCAGCAGTTTCGGGGACAGAAATGAAAAACTGTTTTTT.

Here the CDR3 DNA reads TGTGCCAGCAGCTCGACAGGGGCTAATTCACCCCTCCACTTT. It specifies CASSSTGANSPLHF. The rearrangement links TRBV7-3 to TRBJ1-6; 8 bases match TRBD1. J gave up 6 bases and V 4 bases, and 2 bases lay outside the gene matches. This CDR3 has 14 residues. Germline CDR1 and CDR2: SGHTA and FQGTGA.

The chain uses TRBV28 and TRBJ1-6; D unclear. Trimming took 6 bases from V and 5 from J, leaving 8 bases between them. The CDR3 spans 13 residues. In germline, CDR1 is MDHEN, CDR2 SYDVKM. DNA of the CDR3: TGTGCCAGCAGCCGCTCTAATAATTCACCCCTCCACTTT. This codes for CASSRSNNSPLHF.

This clone has a handful of counts. The rearrangement joins TRBV27 to TRBJ2-1; 12 nucleotides align to TRBD2. The CDR3 loop spans 15 amino acids. From germline, CDR1 is MNHEY and CDR2 SMNVEV (reference sequence). After removal of 4 bases from V and 12 bases from J, the junction contained 10 bases not matched to a gene. The CDR3: CASSWGLAGSSLQFF. CDR3 bases: TGTGCCAGCAGTTGGGGACTAGCGGGCTCCTCTCTGCAGTTCTTC.